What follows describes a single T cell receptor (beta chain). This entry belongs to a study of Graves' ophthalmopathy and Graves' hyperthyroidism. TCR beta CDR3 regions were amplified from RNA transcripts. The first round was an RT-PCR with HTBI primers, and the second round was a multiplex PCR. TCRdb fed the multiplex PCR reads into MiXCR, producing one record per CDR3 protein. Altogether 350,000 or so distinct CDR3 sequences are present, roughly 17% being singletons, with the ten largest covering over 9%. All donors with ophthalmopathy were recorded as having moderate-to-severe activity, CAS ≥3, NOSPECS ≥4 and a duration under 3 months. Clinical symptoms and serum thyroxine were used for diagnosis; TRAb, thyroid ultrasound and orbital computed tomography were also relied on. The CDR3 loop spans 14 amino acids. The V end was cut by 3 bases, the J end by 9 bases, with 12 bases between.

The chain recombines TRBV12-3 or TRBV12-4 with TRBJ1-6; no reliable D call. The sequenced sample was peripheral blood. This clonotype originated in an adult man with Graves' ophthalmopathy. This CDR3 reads CASSLGGTSSPLHF. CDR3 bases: TGTGCCAGCAGTTTGGGAGGTACCAGTTCACCCCTCCACTTT.